A single sample is the source of the 8 T cell receptor beta chains below, sequenced in a study of CD8+CD57+ T cells in acquired aplastic anemia. For CDR3 and TCR beta VDJ profiling, genomic DNA was the template used. TCRdb re-derived calls from the reads in MiXCR, one entry per CDR3 protein. The table shows around 150,000 distinct CDR3 sequences, with about 70% occurring only once. It was patients with CD8+CD57+ cell expansion by flow cytometry who were chosen for sequencing. The specimen was sorted CD4+, CD8+, or CD8+CD57+ T cells (not recorded which) from PBMCs. The source of these receptors is a human donor with aplastic anemia.

Concerning this clonotype itself: The junction shows a germline mismatch at one end, possibly a read error. This rearrangement joins TRBV29-1 to TRBJ2-6; perhaps TRBD2 as D (6 bases). Germline V gene sequence: CDR1 SQVTM, CDR2 ANQGSEA. The CDR3 sequence is 16 residues long. DNA for the CDR3: TGCAGCGTTTTGGCGGGGCTATTCTCTGGGGCCAACGTCCTGGCTTTC. Translation gives CSVLAGLFSGANVLAF.

This clonotype was seen ten or more times. This chain joins TRBV4-2 and TRBJ2-6; D is ambiguous. V gave up 0 bases and J gave up 0 bases, with 6 bases separating them. The CDR3 sequence is 16 residues long. Germline V gives CDR1 LGHNA, CDR2 YNFKEQ. The CDR3 spells CASSQEESSGANVLTF. The CDR3, as DNA: TGTGCCAGCAGCCAAGAGGAGAGCTCTGGGGCCAACGTCCTGACTTTC.

The chain couples TRBV6-6 to TRBJ2-5; perhaps TRBD1 as D (5 bases). This CDR3 has 14 residues. The V end lost 7 bases, the J end lost 5 bases, and 17 bases lay between the germline ends. Germline lookup yields CDR1 MNHNY and CDR2 SVGAGI (reference sequence). CDR3 nucleotides: TGTGCCAGCACACCATTTAGGGGCGCGGAGACCCAGTACTTC. Its translation is CASTPFRGAETQYF.

The chain joins TRBV19 to TRBJ1-5; D is unresolved. Deletions cut 5 bases from V and 4 bases from J, with 6 bases between. Per germline, CDR1 LNHDA and CDR2 SQIVND (reference sequence). This CDR3 is 12 amino acids long. DNA of the CDR3: TGTGCCAGTAGTGAAGGAAATCAGCCCCAGCATTTT. Translation gives CASSEGNQPQHF.

The chain is built from TRBV2 and TRBJ1-5; TRBD1 matches 8 bases. The CDR3 is 17 amino acids. The trim removed 8 bases at V and 1 base at J, leaving 13 bases unmatched. Per the germline V gene, CDR1 is SNHLY and CDR2 is FYNNEI. The CDR3 DNA reads as TGTGCCAGCGCCGGAACAGGGGGAACGAGGAGCAATCAGCCCCAGCATTTT. The encoded protein is CASAGTGGTRSNQPQHF.

This clonotype came up once. The chain uses TRBV6-4 and TRBJ2-1, with D possibly being TRBD2 (6 bases). V was pared by 2 bases and J by 8 bases, with 13 bases between. Germline loops: CDR1 MRHNA, CDR2 SNTAGT. This CDR3 comprises 14 residues. The DNA of the CDR3 is TGTGCCAGCAGTGACCCGGCCGTAGCGGATGAGCAGTTCTTC. Residues: CASSDPAVADEQFF.

This clonotype was seen a few times. The chain uses TRBV5-1 and TRBJ2-3; 7 bases fit TRBD1. CDR1 SGHRS and CDR2 YFSETQ come from the germline V gene. The length of the CDR3 is 14 residues. V lost 3 bases, J lost 3 bases, and 4 bases stayed unmatched. The CDR3 here is CASSSGQLTDTQYF. CDR3 sequence (DNA): TGCGCCAGCAGCTCGGGACAGTTAACAGATACGCAGTATTTT.

The rearrangement links TRBV5-4 to TRBJ2-1; 12 bases map to TRBD2. Germline CDR1 is SGHNT and CDR2 is YYREEE (reference sequence). The CDR3 runs to 15 residues. The trim removed 4 bases at V and 3 bases at J, leaving 2 bases unmatched. CDR3 sequence reads: CASSPTSGSYNEQFF. DNA for the CDR3: TGTGCCAGCAGCCCGACTAGCGGGAGCTACAATGAGCAGTTCTTC.